The entry below gives a single T cell receptor beta chain sequence along with its context. Sequencing used immunoSEQ multiplex PCR; TCRdb keeps in-frame clones, though not all of them. Here the sample spans under 300,000 clones, roughly 89% being singletons. These data originate in a study of blood T cell repertoires in COVID-19. With 6 bases clipped from V and 4 bases from J, the junction kept 5 bases outside the gene matches. This CDR3 has 13 amino acids. The germline gives CDR1 LNHDA, CDR2 SQIVND (reference sequence). This TCR derives from a woman in her sixties who had recovered from COVID-19. The chain uses TRBV19 and TRBJ1-1, with 7 bases lining up with TRBD1. The sample was PBMCs or T cells enriched from blood (not recorded which). The CDR3 region is CASSPTGFTEAFF. DNA for the CDR3: TGTGCCAGTAGCCCGACAGGGTTCACTGAAGCTTTCTTT.